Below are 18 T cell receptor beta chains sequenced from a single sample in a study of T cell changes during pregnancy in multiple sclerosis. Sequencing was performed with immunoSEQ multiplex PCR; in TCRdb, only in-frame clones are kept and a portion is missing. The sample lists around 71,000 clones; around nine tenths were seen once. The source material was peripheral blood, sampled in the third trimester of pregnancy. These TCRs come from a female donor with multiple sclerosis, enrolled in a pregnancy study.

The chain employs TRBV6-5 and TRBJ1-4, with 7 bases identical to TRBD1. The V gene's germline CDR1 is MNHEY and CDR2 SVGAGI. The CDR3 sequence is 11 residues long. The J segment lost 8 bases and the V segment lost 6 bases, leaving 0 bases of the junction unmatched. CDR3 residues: CASRTGEKLFF. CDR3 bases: TGTGCCAGCAGGACAGGGGAAAAACTGTTTTTT.

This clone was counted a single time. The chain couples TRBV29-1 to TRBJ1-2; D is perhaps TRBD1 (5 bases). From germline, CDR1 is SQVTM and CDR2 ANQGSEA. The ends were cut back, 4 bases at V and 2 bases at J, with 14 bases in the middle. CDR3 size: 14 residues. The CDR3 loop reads CSVAPWGPNYGYTF. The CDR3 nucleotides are TGCAGCGTTGCTCCCTGGGGCCCCAACTATGGCTACACCTTC.

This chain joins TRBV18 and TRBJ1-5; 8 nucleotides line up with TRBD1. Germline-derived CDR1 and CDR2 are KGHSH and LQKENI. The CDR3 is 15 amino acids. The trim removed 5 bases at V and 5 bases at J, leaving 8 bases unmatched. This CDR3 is CASSSETGVDQPQHF. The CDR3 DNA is TGTGCCAGCTCATCAGAGACAGGGGTCGATCAGCCCCAGCATTTT.

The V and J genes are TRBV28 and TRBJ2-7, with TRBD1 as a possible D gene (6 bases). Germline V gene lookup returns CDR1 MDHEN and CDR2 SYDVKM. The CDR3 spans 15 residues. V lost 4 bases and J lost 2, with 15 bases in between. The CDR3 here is CASSWARRGTYEQYF. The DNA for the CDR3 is TGTGCCAGCAGTTGGGCGCGCAGGGGAACCTACGAGCAGTACTTC.

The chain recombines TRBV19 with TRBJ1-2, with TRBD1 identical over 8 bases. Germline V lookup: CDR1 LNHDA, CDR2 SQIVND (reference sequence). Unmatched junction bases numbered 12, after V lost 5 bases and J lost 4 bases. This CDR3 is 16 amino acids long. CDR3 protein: CASSAGQGGWGYGYTF. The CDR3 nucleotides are TGTGCCAGTAGTGCCGGACAGGGTGGTTGGGGCTATGGCTACACCTTC.

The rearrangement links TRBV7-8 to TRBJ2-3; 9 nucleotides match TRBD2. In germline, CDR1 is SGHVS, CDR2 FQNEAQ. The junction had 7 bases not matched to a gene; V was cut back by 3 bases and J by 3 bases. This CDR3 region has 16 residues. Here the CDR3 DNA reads TGTGCCAGCAGCTTCAGGGCGGGAGGGCCGACAGATACGCAGTATTTT. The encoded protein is CASSFRAGGPTDTQYF.

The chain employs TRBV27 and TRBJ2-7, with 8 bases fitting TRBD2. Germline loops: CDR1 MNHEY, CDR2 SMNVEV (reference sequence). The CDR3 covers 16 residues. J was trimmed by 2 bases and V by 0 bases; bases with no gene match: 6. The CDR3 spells CASSLSATSETYEQYF. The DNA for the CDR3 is TGTGCCAGCAGTTTATCTGCGACTAGCGAAACCTACGAGCAGTACTTC.

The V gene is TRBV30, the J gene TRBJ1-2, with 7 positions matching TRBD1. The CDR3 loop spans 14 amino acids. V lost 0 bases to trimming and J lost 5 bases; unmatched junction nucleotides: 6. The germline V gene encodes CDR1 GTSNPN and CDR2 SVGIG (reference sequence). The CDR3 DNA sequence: TGTGCCTGGAGTGTTACAGGGGAGATTTATGGCTACACCTTC. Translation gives CAWSVTGEIYGYTF. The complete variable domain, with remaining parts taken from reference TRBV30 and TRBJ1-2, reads SQTIHQWPATLVQPVGSPLSLECTVEGTSNPNLYWYRQAAGRGLQLLFYSVGIGQISSEVPQNLSASRPQDRQFILSSKKLLLSDSGFYLCAWSVTGEIYGYTFGSGTRLTVV.

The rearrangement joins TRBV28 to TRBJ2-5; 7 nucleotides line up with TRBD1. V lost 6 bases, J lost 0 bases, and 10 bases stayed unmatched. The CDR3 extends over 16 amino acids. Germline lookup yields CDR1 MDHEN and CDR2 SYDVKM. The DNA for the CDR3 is TGTGCCAGCAGGCCGGGACAGAAATTTTACCAAGAGACCCAGTACTTC. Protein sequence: CASRPGQKFYQETQYF.

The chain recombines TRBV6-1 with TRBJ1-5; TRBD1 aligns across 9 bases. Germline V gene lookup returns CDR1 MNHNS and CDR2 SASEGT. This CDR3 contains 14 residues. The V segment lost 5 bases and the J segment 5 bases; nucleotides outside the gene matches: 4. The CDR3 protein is CASSTDRGDQPQHF. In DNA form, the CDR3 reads TGTGCCAGCAGTACGGACAGGGGTGATCAGCCCCAGCATTTT.

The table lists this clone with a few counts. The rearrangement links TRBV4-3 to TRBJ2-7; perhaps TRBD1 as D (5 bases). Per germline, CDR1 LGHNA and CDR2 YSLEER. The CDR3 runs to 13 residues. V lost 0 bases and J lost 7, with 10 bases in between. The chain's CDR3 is CASSQEARAEQYF. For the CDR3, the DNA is TGCGCCAGCAGCCAAGAGGCCAGGGCTGAGCAGTACTTC.

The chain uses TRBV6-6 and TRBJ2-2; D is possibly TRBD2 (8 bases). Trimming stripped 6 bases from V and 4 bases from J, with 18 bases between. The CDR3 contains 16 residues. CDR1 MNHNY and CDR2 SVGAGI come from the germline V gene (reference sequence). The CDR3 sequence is CASSRDSGTVTGELFF. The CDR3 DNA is TGTGCCAGCAGCAGAGATAGCGGGACAGTCACCGGGGAGCTGTTTTTT.

The CDR3 nucleotides read TGCGCCAGCAGCCAAGAATGGGGACTAAACTCCTACGAGCAGTACTTC. Its protein product is CASSQEWGLNSYEQYF. The rearrangement joins TRBV4-1 to TRBJ2-7, with TRBD2 matching over 7 bases. V was clipped by 0 bases and J by 0 bases; unmatched bases: 5. Germline CDR1 is MGHRA and CDR2 is YSYEKL. CDR3 size: 16 residues.

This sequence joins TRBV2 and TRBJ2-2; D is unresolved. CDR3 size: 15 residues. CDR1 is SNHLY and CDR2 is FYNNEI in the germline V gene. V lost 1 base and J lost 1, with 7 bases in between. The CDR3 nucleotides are TGTGCCAGCAGTGAAGGACTGGGGAACACCGGGGAGCTGTTTTTT. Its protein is CASSEGLGNTGELFF.

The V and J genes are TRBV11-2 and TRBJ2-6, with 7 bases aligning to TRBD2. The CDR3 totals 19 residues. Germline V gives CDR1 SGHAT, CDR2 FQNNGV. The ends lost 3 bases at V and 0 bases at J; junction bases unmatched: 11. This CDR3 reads CASSLAGLADLSGANVLTF. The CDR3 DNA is TGTGCCAGCAGCTTGGCCGGGCTAGCGGACCTCTCTGGGGCCAACGTCCTGACTTTC.

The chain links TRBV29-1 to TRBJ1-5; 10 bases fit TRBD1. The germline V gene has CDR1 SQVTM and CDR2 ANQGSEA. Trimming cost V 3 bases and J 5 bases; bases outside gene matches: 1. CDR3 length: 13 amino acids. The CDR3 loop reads CSVEGTGDQPQHF. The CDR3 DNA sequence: TGCAGCGTTGAGGGGACAGGGGATCAGCCCCAGCATTTT.

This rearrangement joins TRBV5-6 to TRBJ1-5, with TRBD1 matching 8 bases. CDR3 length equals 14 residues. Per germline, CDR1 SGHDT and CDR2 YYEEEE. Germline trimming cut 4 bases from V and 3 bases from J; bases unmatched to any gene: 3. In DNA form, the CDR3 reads TGTGCCAGCAGCCAGGGACAGGTCAATCAGCCCCAGCATTTT. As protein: CASSQGQVNQPQHF.

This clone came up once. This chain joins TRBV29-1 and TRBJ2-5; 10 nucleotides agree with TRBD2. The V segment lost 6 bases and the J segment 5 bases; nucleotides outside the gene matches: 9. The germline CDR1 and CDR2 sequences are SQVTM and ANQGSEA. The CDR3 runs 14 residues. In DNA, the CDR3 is TGCAGCGTCGACCCTAGCGGGAGAGGGGAGACCCAGTACTTC. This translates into CSVDPSGRGETQYF.